One and the same sample provided the 7 T cell receptor beta chains below, sequenced in a study of T cells expressing NK-cell markers. TCRdb reprocessed the 5' RACE reads, keeping one entry per CDR3 protein, no DNA. The sample yields some 120,000 distinct CDR3 sequences, of which the top ten take up around a sixth. The specimen sequenced was blood T cells: a sorted CD56 or NKG2C T cell subset, CD4+ or CD8+ T cells, or bulk PBMC T cells (not recorded which). These TCRs come from a woman aged 18-70 years in good health.

The chain has TRBV19 and TRBJ2-1; the TRBD1 assignment by TCRdb is unverifiable without DNA. CDR3 length: 15 residues. The germline CDR1 and CDR2 sequences are LNHDA and SQIVND (reference sequence). CDR3 in amino acids: CASRALARSSSEQFF.

This chain links TRBV28 with TRBJ2-7; with no DNA, the TCRdb D assignment of TRBD1 cannot be verified. The CDR3 is made up of 12 amino acids. Germline assignment: CDR1 MDHEN and CDR2 SYDVKM. The CDR3 here is CASSLRGTEQYF.

J is TRBJ1-3 and V is TRBV6-1. CDR3 length: 14 residues. Germline lookup yields CDR1 MNHNS and CDR2 SASEGT. The CDR3 is CASIGVLSGNTIYF.

CDR3 residues: CASSLGTPSSYNEQFF. The chain couples TRBV6-5 to TRBJ2-1; TCRdb returns TRBD2, unconfirmable since there is no DNA. The germline gives CDR1 MNHEY, CDR2 SVGAGI. This CDR3 region has 16 residues.

The chain has TRBV28 and TRBJ2-7; TCRdb reports TRBD2, a call that lacks DNA to check it against. CDR1 is MDHEN, CDR2 SYDVKM, per germline. The CDR3 is 15 amino acids. CDR3 amino acids: CASRRTSGRGYEQYF.

J is TRBJ2-1 and V is TRBV5-1; TCRdb returns TRBD2, unconfirmable since there is no DNA. The germline CDR1 and CDR2 sequences are SGHRS and YFSETQ. The CDR3 extends over 16 amino acids. The CDR3 loop reads CASSLTTSGRWDEQFF.

This chain connects TRBV19 to TRBJ1-1; lacking DNA, the TRBD1 call made by TCRdb goes unchecked. Germline V gene sequence: CDR1 LNHDA, CDR2 SQIVND (reference sequence). The CDR3 is 13 residues long. The CDR3 spells CASRLTGDTKAFF.